The T cell receptor (beta chain) described here comes from a study of shared clonotypes between healthy human individuals. The germline V gene encodes CDR1 LNHDA and CDR2 SQIVND (reference sequence). The CDR3 has 13 residues. Trimming took 1 base from V and 2 from J, leaving 6 bases between them. Study-level results: Naive subsets usually exceeded memory subsets in estimated richness. Enrolling few donors narrowed the genetic and exposure-history diversity that was represented. Collection of samples was limited to blood; tissue repertoires likely differ.

Worth noting for this clone: Its antigen remains unidentified. Other nucleotide sequences from this sample produce the same CDR3.

Some clones are missing from TCRdb's copy, which holds only in-frame ones; the method was immunoSEQ multiplex PCR. The sample shows fewer than 1.8 million clones, approximately 98.5% of them seen only once. The sequence derives from a man aged 25-45 years in good health. The specimen sequenced was naive CD4+ T cells sorted from blood. Documented subset: CD45RA+ positively selected. This sequence joins TRBV19 and TRBJ2-7; D gene uncertain. The CDR3 is CASSIGRAYEQYF. The CDR3 DNA reads TGTGCCAGTAGTATAGGCAGAGCCTACGAGCAGTACTTC.